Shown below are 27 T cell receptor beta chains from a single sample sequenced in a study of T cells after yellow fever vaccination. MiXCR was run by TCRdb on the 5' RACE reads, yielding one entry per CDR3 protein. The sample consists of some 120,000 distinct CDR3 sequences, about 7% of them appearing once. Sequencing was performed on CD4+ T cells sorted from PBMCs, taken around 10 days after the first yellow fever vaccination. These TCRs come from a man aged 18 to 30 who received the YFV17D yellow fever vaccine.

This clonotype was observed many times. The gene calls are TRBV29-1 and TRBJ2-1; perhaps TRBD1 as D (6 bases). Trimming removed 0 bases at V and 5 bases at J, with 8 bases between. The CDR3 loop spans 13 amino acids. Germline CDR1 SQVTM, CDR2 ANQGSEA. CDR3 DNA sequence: TGCAGCGTTGAAGATCGACAGGACAATGAGCAGTTCTTC. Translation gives CSVEDRQDNEQFF.

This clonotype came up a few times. The CDR3, as DNA: TGCGCCAGCAGCCAAGATAGTTGGGGGTCTAGCACAGATACGCAGTATTTT. It translates to CASSQDSWGSSTDTQYF. V gene TRBV4-3 combines with J gene TRBJ2-3; D could derive from TRBD1 or TRBD2 (5 bases each). V was cut by 0 bases and J by 0 bases, with 13 bases left in between. The CDR3 is made up of 17 amino acids. CDR1 and CDR2 from the germline V gene are LGHNA and YSLEER.

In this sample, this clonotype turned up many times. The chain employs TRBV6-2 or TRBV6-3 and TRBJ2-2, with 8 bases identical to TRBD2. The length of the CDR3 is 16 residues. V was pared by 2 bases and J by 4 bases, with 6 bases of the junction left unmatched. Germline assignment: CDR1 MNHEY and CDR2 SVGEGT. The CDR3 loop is CASSYAGLVGTGELFF. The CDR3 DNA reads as TGTGCCAGCAGTTACGCGGGACTAGTTGGCACCGGGGAGCTGTTTTTT.

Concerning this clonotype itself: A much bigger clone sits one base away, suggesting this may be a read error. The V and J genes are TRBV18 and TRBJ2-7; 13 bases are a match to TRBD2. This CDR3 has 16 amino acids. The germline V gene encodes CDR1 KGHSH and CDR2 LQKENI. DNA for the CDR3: TGTGCCGGCTCGCCGGGACTAGCGGGGAGTTCCTACGAGCAGTACTTC. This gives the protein CAGSPGLAGSSYEQYF.

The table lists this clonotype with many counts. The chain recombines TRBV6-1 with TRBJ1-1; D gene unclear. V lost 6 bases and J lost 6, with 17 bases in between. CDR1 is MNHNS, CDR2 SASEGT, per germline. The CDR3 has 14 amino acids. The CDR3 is CASREGRTSPEAFF. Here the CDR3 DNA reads TGTGCCAGCAGGGAGGGCAGGACGTCTCCTGAAGCTTTCTTT.

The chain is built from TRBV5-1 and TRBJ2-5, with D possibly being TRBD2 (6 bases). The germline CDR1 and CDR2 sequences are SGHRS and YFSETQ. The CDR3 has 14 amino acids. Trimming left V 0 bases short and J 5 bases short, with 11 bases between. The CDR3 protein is CASSLERRGETQYF. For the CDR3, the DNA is TGCGCCAGCAGCTTGGAGCGGCGGGGCGAGACCCAGTACTTC.

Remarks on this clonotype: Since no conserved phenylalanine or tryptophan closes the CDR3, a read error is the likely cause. The CDR3 here is CASSQEATKTDTQYL. For the CDR3, the DNA is TGTGCCAGCAGCCAAGAGGCAACAAAGACAGATACGCAGTATCTT. V gene TRBV3-1 combines with J gene TRBJ2-3; D gene unclear. The CDR3 runs 15 residues. Trimming shortened V by 0 bases and J by 3 bases, and 10 bases separated the two germline ends. The germline gives CDR1 LGHDT, CDR2 YNNKEL (reference sequence).

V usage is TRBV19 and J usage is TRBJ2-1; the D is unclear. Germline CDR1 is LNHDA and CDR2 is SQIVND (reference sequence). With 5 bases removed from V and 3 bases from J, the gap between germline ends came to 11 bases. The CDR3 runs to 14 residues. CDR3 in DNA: TGTGCCAGTAGTTTACTCCTCGTCTACAATGAGCAGTTCTTC. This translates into CASSLLLVYNEQFF.

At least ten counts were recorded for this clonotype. The CDR3 DNA follows: TGTGCCAGCAGCCCGCGACTAGCGGGGGATCGGACAGATACGCAGTATTTT. This gives the protein CASSPRLAGDRTDTQYF. This sequence joins TRBV7-3 and TRBJ2-3; the match to TRBD2 covers 12 bases. Looked up from germline, CDR1 is SGHTA and CDR2 is FQGTGA. This CDR3 is built from 17 residues. The V segment lost 5 bases and the J segment 3 bases; nucleotides outside the gene matches: 9. Using reference TRBV7-3 and TRBJ2-3 for the parts outside the CDR3, the full variable domain is GAGVSQTPSNKVTEKGKYVELRCDPISGHTALYWYRQSLGQGPEFLIYFQGTGAADDSGLPNDRFFAVRPEGSVSTLKIQRTERGDSAVYLCASSPRLAGDRTDTQYFGPGTRLTVL.

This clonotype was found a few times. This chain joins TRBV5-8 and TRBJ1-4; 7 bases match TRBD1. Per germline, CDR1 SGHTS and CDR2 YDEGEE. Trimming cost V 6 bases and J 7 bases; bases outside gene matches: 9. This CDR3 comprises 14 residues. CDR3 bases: TGTGCCAGCAATTTCGACAGGGCGGGTGAAAAACTGTTTTTT. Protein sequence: CASNFDRAGEKLFF.

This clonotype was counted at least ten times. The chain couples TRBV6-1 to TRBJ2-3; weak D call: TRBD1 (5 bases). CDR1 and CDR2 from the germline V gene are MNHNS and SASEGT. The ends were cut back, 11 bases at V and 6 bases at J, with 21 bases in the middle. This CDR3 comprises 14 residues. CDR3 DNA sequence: TGTGCCGGGTCCGGGCTGGGGCGGCAGGATACGCAGTATTTT. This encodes CAGSGLGRQDTQYF.

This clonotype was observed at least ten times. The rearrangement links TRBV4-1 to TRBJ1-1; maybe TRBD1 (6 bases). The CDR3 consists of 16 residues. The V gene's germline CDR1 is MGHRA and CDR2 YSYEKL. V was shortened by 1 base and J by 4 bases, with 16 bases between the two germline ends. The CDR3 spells CASSQGIQGLSTEAFF. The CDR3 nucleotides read TGCGCCAGCAGCCAAGGCATACAGGGCCTCTCCACTGAAGCTTTCTTT.

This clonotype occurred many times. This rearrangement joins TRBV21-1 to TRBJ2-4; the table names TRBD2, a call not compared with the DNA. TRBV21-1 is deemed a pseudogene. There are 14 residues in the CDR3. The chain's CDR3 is CASSPRWGRTLIDF. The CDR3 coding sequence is TGTGCCAGCAGCCCCCGGTGGGGCAGGACCCTTATAGACTTC.

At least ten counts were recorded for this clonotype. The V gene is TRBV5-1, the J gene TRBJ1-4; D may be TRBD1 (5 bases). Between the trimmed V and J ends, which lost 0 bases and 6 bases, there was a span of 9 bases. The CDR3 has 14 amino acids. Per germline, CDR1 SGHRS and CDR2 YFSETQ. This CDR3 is CASSLGGVDEKLFF. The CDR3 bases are TGCGCCAGCAGCTTGGGAGGGGTCGATGAAAAACTGTTTTTT. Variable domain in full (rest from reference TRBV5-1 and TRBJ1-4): KAGVTQTPRYLIKTRGQQVTLSCSPISGHRSVSWYQQTPGQGLQFLFEYFSETQRNKGNFPGRFSGRQFSNSRSEMNVSTLELGDSALYLCASSLGGVDEKLFFGSGTQLSVL.

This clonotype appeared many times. The CDR3 loop is CASSTPALGAKNIQYF. The CDR3 nucleotides read TGTGCCAGTAGTACACCCGCCCTTGGGGCCAAAAACATTCAGTACTTC. The V and J genes are TRBV19 and TRBJ2-4; no clear D gene. The germline gives CDR1 LNHDA, CDR2 SQIVND (reference sequence). Trimming removed 4 bases from V and 1 base from J, with 14 bases in between. CDR3 size: 16 residues. The variable domain in full, completed from reference TRBV19 and TRBJ2-4, reads DGGITQSPKYLFRKEGQNVTLSCEQNLNHDAMYWYRQDPGQGLRLIYYSQIVNDFQKGDIAEGYSVSREKKESFPLTVTSAQKNPTAFYLCASSTPALGAKNIQYFGAGTRLSVL.

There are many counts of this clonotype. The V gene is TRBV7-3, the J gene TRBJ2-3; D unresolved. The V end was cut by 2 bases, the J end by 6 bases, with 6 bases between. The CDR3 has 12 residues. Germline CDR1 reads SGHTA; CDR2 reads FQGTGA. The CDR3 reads CASSLYGDTQYF. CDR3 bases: TGTGCCAGCAGCTTATACGGTGATACGCAGTATTTT.

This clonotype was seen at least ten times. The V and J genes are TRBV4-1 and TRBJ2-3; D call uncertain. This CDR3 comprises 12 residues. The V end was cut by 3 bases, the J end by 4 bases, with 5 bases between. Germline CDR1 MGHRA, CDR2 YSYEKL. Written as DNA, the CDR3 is TGCGCCAGCAGCCATCAGTCAGATACGCAGTATTTT. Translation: CASSHQSDTQYF.

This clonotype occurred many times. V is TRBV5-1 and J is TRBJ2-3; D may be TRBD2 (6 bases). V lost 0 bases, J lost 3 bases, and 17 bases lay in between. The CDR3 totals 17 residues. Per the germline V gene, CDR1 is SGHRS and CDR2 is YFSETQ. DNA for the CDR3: TGCGCCAGCAGCTTGGCCCCTACGGGGGTACTTACAGATACGCAGTATTTT. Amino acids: CASSLAPTGVLTDTQYF.

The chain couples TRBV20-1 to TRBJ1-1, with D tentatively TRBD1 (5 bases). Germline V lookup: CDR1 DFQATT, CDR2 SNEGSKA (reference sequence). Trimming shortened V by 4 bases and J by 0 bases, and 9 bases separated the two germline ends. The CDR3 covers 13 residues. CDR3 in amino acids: CSATPTVNTEAFF. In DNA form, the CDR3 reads TGCAGTGCTACCCCGACAGTGAACACTGAAGCTTTCTTT.

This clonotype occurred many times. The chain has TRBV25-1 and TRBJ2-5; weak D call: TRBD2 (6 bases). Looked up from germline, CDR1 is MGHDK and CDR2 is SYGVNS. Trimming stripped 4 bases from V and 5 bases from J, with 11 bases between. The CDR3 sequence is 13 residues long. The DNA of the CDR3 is TGTGCCAGCAGTGCAGGGAGCGGGGAGACCCAGTACTTC. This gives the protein CASSAGSGETQYF.

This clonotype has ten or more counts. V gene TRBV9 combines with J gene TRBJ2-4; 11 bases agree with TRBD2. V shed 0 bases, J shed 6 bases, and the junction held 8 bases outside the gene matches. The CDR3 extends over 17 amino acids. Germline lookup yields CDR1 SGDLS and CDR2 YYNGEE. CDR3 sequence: CASSVVASGGPGNIQYF. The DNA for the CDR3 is TGTGCCAGCAGCGTAGTAGCTAGCGGGGGGCCGGGAAACATTCAGTACTTC.

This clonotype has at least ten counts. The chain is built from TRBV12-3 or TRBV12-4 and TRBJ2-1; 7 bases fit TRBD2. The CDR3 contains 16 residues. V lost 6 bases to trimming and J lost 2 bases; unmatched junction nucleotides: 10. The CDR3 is CASSQTGRGTYNEQFF. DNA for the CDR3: TGTGCCAGCAGCCAGACGGGGCGGGGGACCTACAATGAGCAGTTCTTC.

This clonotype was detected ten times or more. CDR3 nucleotides: TGTGCCAGCAGTTTCAGGCCCTTGGACTACGAGCAGTACTTC. Translation: CASSFRPLDYEQYF. V gene TRBV12-3 or TRBV12-4 combines with J gene TRBJ2-7; D call uncertain. Trimming cost V 3 bases and J 3 bases, with 12 bases left between them. This CDR3 is built from 14 residues.

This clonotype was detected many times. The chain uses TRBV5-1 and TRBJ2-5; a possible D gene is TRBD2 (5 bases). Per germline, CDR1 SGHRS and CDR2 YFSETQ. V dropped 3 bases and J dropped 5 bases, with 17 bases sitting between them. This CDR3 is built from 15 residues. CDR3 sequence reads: CASSSQFRGGETQYF. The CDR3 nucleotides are TGCGCCAGCAGCTCCCAATTTCGGGGTGGGGAGACCCAGTACTTC.

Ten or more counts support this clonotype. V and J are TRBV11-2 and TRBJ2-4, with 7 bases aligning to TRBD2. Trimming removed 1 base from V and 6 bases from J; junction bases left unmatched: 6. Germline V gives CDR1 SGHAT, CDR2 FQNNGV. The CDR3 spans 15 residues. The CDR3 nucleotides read TGTGCCAGCAGCTTAGGGCCGCAGCGGGGAAACATTCAGTACTTC. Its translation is CASSLGPQRGNIQYF.

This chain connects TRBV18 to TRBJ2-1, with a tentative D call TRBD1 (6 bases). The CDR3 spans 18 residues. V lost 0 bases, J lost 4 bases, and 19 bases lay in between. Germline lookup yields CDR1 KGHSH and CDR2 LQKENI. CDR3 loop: CASSPPAGAGAIYNEQFF. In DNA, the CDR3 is TGTGCCAGCTCACCACCGGCTGGCGCAGGGGCAATATACAATGAGCAGTTCTTC.

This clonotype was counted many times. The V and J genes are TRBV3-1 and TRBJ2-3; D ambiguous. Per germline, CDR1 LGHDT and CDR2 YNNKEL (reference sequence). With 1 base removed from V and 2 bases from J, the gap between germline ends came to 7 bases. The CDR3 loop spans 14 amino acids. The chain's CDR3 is CASSQALSTDTQYF. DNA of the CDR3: TGTGCCAGCAGCCAAGCGCTCTCCACAGATACGCAGTATTTT.